What follows are 5 T cell receptor beta chains derived from one specimen sequenced in a study of type 1 and type 2 diabetes patients. The PCR template was genomic DNA. Amplification of the beta chain CDR3 used 30 forward and 13 reverse multiplex primers. TCRdb used MiXCR to reprocess the multiplex PCR reads, holding one entry per CDR3 protein. The sample yields under 300,000 distinct CDR3 sequences, more than 40% seen once. Sequencing was done on a sample of peripheral blood mononuclear cells (PBMCs). All receptors derive from a man aged 18 to 29 with type 2 diabetes.

This clonotype showed up just once. In DNA form, the CDR3 reads TGTGCCAGCGGACAGTCCTACAATGAGCAGTTCTTC. Protein product: CASGQSYNEQFF. This chain links TRBV7-6 with TRBJ2-1, with D possibly being TRBD1 (6 bases). In germline, CDR1 is SGHVS, CDR2 FNYEAQ. V was shortened by 8 bases and J by 1 base, with 6 bases between the two germline ends. CDR3 size: 12 residues.

This chain uses TRBV18 with TRBJ2-7; D gene uncertain. The V end lost 3 bases, the J end lost 1 base, and 7 bases lay between the germline ends. The CDR3 loop spans 13 amino acids. Per the germline V gene, CDR1 is KGHSH and CDR2 is LQKENI. CDR3: CASSPTQSYEQYF. CDR3 in DNA: TGTGCCAGCTCACCTACGCAGTCCTACGAGCAGTACTTC.

This clonotype is a singleton in its sample. CDR3 coding DNA: TGCAGCGTTGTCTGGGGGATGAACACTGAAGCTTTCTTT. Translated: CSVVWGMNTEAFF. The chain employs TRBV29-1 and TRBJ1-1; D perhaps matches TRBD1 (5 bases). V was clipped by 4 bases and J by 0 bases, with 9 bases between them. The CDR3 is 13 amino acids. Germline CDR1 SQVTM, CDR2 ANQGSEA.

J is TRBJ2-7 and V is TRBV10-3; D unresolved. V lost 4 bases and J lost 1, with 17 bases in between. Germline V gene sequence: CDR1 ENHRY, CDR2 SYGVKD. The CDR3 extends over 16 amino acids. CDR3 protein: CAISGPGLDLSYEQYF. In DNA, the CDR3 is TGTGCCATCAGTGGGCCCGGCCTAGATTTGTCCTACGAGCAGTACTTC.

V usage is TRBV2 and J usage is TRBJ1-1, with 7 bases that match TRBD1. CDR3 length: 14 residues. Trimming cost V 6 bases and J 1 base; bases outside gene matches: 5. The germline gives CDR1 SNHLY, CDR2 FYNNEI. CDR3 in amino acids: CASRLGQSNTEAFF. CDR3 DNA sequence: TGTGCCAGCAGGCTGGGACAGTCGAACACTGAAGCTTTCTTT.